What follows are 5 T cell receptor beta chains derived from one specimen sequenced in a study of human T cells and chemical hapten exposure. Each CDR3 protein is one row after TCRdb ran MiXCR on the RACE reads. The sample holds about 360,000 distinct CDR3 sequences, about 7% seen once. Regarding time point: patch test 1, 2 weeks after DPC sensitization. The treatment: therapeutic diphenylcyclopropenone sensitization with weekly scalp DPC. The sample in question was whole blood, obtained in connection with sensitization to the hapten diphenylcyclopropenone (DPC). The receptors stem from a woman aged 18-30 years with alopecia areata. Some clones in this sample may be carry-over from other donors' samples.

This clonotype has more than one count but fewer than ten. The chain combines TRBV7-9 with TRBJ1-1; D unresolved. CDR1 and CDR2 from the germline V gene are SEHNR and FQNEAQ (reference sequence). The length of the CDR3 is 13 residues. V was trimmed by 2 bases and J by 3 bases, leaving 7 bases between them. This CDR3 reads CASSLISDTEAFF. For the CDR3, the DNA is TGTGCCAGCAGCTTAATCAGCGACACTGAAGCTTTCTTT.

This clonotype was counted only a few times. The V call is TRBV20-1, the J call TRBJ2-3; D is perhaps TRBD2 (6 bases). The CDR3 is made up of 16 amino acids. CDR1 and CDR2 (germline): DFQATT, SNEGSKA (reference sequence). V was cut by 3 bases and J by 0 bases, with 16 bases left in between. CDR3 coding DNA: TGCAGTGCTAGTATAGGACTAATGTTTAGCACAGATACGCAGTATTTT. Amino acids: CSASIGLMFSTDTQYF.

Only a few counts were recorded for this clonotype. This chain connects TRBV6-1 to TRBJ1-1, with 7 bases matching TRBD1. The V and J ends lost 6 bases and 1 base, in that order; junction bases with no gene match: 11. The CDR3 length is 16 residues. Germline loops: CDR1 MNHNS, CDR2 SASEGT. The CDR3 region is CASRDRYRGRNTEAFF. The CDR3 DNA is TGTGCCAGCAGAGACCGCTACAGGGGAAGGAACACTGAAGCTTTCTTT.

This clonotype occurred a few times. This chain uses TRBV20-1 with TRBJ1-5, with D maybe TRBD1 (6 bases). V gave up 5 bases and J gave up 3 bases, with 11 bases separating them. CDR3 size: 13 residues. Germline V lookup: CDR1 DFQATT, CDR2 SNEGSKA (reference sequence). CDR3 sequence reads: CSAHGQSNQPQHF. For the CDR3, the DNA is TGCAGTGCTCATGGACAGTCCAATCAGCCCCAGCATTTT.

This clonotype was seen many times. V gene TRBV5-1 combines with J gene TRBJ1-1; maybe TRBD1 (6 bases). The CDR3 extends over 15 amino acids. The germline CDR1 and CDR2 sequences are SGHRS and YFSETQ. Trimming stripped 0 bases from V and 3 bases from J, with 12 bases between. The CDR3 DNA reads TGCGCCAGCAGCTTGGTTGGGGGCGCGGACACTGAAGCTTTCTTT. Protein product: CASSLVGGADTEAFF.